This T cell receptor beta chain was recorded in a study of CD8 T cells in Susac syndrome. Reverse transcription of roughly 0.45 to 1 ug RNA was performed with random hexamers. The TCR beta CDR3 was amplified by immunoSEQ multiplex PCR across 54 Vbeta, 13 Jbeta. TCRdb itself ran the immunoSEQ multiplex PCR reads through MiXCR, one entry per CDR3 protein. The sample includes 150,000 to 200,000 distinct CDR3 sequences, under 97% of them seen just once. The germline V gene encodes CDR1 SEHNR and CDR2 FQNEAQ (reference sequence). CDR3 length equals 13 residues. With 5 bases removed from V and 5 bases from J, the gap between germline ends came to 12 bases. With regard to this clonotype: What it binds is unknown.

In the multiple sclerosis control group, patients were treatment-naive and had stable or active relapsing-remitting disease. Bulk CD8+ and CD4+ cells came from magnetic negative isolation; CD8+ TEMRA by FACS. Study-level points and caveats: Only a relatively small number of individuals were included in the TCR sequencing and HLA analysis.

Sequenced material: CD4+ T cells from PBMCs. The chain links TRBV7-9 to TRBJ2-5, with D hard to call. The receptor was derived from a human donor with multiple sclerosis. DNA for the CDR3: TGTGCCAGCAGCCTCGACACTATGGAGACCCAGTACTTC. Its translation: CASSLDTMETQYF.